This T cell receptor (beta chain) originates from a study of identical twins. Study-level findings and limits: Possibly, invariant MAIT and iNKT cells partly confounded zero-insertion analyses.

This clonotype was observed many times. Its antigen is undetermined. Germline V gene data show CDR1 as KGHDR and CDR2 as SFDVKD. The CDR3 loop spans 12 amino acids. The germline V and J ends were trimmed by 4 bases and 4 bases, with 4 bases remaining between them. TCRdb reprocessed the 5' RACE reads with MiXCR, giving one entry per CDR3 protein. The sample consists of some 460,000 distinct CDR3 sequences, 14% of them appearing once. Separately, the same data were catalogued under a study of yellow fever vaccine responses in identical twins. That work states: Twins reportedly appeared to share part of their vaccine T cell response while keeping part individual.

This TCR was sampled from a woman between 18 and 29 years old in good health. The chain is built from TRBV24-1 and TRBJ2-1, with D hard to call. The specimen was CD4+ T cells sorted from blood. CDR3 region: CATSDTYNEQFF. The CDR3 DNA reads as TGTGCCACCAGTGACACTTACAATGAGCAGTTCTTC.